This T cell receptor (beta chain) comes out of a study of cytomegalovirus exposure and HLA in healthy donors. PCR primers comprised 60 Vbeta and 13 Jbeta primers. The protocol was immunoSEQ multiplex PCR, while the TCRdb copy is restricted to in-frame clones and leaves out a portion. The data contain 100,000 or so clones, 70% to 90% of them singletons. V was cut by 8 bases and J by 0 bases, with 17 bases left in between. The germline CDR1 and CDR2 sequences are SGHVS and FNYEAQ. The CDR3 totals 16 residues. Study-wide points: Analysis was performed later, and it showed HLA-associated TCR beta chains to be more clonally expanded than equally common others. In a later analysis, TCR beta V- and J-gene trimming was associated with a missense DCLRE1C variant. 150 or so TCR beta chains were listed as cytomegalovirus-associated. Previously analyzed data showed that most TCR beta V segments were productive at a frequency of about 87% or about 30%.

With respect to this clone: Its target is not known.

The sample was PBMCs. The chain couples TRBV7-6 to TRBJ2-1; weak D call: TRBD2 (5 bases). The clonotype was recovered from a man aged 18 to 29 in good health and CMV-seronegative. CDR3 coding DNA: TGTGCCAGCTCACGGACGGTAACTAGCTCCTACAATGAGCAGTTCTTC. As protein: CASSRTVTSSYNEQFF.